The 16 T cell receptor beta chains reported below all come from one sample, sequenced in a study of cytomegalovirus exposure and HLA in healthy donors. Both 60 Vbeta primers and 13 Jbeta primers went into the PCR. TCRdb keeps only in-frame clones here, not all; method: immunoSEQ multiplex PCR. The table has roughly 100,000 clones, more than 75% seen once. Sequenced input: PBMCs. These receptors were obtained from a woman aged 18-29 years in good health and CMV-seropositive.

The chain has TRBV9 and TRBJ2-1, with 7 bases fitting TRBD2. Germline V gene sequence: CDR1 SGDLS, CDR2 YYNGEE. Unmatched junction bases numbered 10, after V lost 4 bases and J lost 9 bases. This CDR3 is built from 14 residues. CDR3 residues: CASSFGLGRGEQFF. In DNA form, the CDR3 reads TGTGCCAGCAGCTTCGGACTAGGTCGTGGTGAGCAGTTCTTC.

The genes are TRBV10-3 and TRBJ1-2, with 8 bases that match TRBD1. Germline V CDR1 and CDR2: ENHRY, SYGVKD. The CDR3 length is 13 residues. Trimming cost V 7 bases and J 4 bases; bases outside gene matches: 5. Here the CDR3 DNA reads TGTGCCATCAATCAGGGGGCGATCTATGGCTACACCTTC. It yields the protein CAINQGAIYGYTF.

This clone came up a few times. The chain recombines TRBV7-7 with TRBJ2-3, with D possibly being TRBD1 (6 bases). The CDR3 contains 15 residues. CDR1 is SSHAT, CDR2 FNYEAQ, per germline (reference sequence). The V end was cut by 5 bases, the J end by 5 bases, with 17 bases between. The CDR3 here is CASSLGTLTGDTQYF. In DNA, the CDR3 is TGTGCCAGCAGCCTGGGGACACTCACGGGAGATACGCAGTATTTT.

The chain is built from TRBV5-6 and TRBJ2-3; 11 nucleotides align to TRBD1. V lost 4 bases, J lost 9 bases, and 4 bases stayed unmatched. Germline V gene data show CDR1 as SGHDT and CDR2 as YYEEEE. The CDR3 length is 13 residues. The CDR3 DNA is TGTGCCAGCAGCCTGGGACAGGGGGACACGCAGTATTTT. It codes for CASSLGQGDTQYF.

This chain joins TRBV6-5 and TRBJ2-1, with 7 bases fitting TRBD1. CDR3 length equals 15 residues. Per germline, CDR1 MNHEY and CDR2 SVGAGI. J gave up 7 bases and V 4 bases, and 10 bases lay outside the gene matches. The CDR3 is CASSSNDRAGNEQFF. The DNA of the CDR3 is TGTGCCAGCAGTTCGAACGACAGGGCTGGGAATGAGCAGTTCTTC.

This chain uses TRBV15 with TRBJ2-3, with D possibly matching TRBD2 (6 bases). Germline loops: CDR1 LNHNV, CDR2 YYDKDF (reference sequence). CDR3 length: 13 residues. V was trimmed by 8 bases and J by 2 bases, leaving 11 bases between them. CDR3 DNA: TGTGCCACCGCCCTGCGGGACACAGATACGCAGTATTTT. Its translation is CATALRDTDTQYF.

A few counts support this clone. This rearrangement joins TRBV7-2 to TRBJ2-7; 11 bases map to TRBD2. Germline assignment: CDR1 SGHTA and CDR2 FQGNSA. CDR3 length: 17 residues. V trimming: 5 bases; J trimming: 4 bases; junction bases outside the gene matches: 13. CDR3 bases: TGTGCCAGCAGCCAGGGACTAGCGGTGAATACCCATTACGAGCAGTACTTC. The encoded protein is CASSQGLAVNTHYEQYF.

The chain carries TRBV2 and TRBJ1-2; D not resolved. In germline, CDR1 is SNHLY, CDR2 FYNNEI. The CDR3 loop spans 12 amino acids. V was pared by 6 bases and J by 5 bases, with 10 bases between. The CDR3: CASSIANYGYTF. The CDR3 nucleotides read TGTGCCAGCAGCATAGCCAATTATGGCTACACCTTC.

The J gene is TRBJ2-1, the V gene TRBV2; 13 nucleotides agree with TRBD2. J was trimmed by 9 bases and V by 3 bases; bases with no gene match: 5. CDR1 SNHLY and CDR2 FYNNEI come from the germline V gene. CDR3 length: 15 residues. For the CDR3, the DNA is TGTGCCAGCAGTGAGTCACTAGCGGGAGGGTCTGAGCAGTTCTTC. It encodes CASSESLAGGSEQFF.

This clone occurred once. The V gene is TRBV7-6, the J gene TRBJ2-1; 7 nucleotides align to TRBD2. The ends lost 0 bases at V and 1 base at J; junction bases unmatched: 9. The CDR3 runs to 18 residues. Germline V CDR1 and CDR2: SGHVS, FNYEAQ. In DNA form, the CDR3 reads TGTGCCAGCAGCTTAGCGGTGGTCCAGGGAGGGTCCTACAATGAGCAGTTCTTC. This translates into CASSLAVVQGGSYNEQFF.

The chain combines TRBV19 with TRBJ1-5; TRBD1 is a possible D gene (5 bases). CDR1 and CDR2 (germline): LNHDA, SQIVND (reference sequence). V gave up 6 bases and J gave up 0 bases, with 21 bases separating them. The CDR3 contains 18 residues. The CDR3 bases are TGTGCCAGTAGGCTGAGGGACTTCGGGGGGTATAGCAATCAGCCCCAGCATTTT. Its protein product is CASRLRDFGGYSNQPQHF.

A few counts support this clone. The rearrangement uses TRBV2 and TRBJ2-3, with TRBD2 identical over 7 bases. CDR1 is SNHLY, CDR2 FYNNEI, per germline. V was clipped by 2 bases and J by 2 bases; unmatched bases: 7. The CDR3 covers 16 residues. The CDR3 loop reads CASSEIGGGDTDTQYF. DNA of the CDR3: TGTGCCAGCAGTGAAATTGGCGGGGGAGACACAGATACGCAGTATTTT. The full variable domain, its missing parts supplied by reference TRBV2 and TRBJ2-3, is EPEVTQTPSHQVTQMGQEVILRCVPISNHLYFYWYRQILGQKVEFLVSFYNNEISEKSEIFDDQFSVERPDGSNFTLKIRSTKLEDSAMYFCASSEIGGGDTDTQYFGPGTRLTVL.

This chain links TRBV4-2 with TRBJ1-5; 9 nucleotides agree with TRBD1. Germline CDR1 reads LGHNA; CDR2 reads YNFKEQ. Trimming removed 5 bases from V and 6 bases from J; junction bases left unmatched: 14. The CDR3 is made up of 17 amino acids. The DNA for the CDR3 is TGTGCCAGCAGCGACGATCTTACAGGGGGCGATGCTCAGCCCCAGCATTTT. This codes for CASSDDLTGGDAQPQHF.

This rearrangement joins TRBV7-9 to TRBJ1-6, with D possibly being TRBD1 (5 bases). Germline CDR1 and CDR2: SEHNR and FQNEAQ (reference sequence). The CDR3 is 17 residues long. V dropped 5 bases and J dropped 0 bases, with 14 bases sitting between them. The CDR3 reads CASSHREGSSYNSPLHF. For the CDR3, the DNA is TGTGCCAGCAGCCATCGGGAGGGGAGCTCCTATAATTCACCCCTCCACTTT.

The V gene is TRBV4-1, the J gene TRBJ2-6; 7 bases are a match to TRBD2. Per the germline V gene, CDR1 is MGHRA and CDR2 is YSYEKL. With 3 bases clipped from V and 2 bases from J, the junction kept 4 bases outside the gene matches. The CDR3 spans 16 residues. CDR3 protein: CASSQPTSTGANVLTF. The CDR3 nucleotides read TGCGCCAGCAGCCAGCCGACTAGCACTGGGGCCAACGTCCTGACTTTC.

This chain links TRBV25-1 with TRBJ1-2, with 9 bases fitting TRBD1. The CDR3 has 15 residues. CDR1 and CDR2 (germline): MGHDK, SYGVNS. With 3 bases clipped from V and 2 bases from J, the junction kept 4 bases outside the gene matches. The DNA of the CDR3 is TGTGCCAGCAGTGAGACAGGGGGGTTGAACTATGGCTACACCTTC. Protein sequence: CASSETGGLNYGYTF.